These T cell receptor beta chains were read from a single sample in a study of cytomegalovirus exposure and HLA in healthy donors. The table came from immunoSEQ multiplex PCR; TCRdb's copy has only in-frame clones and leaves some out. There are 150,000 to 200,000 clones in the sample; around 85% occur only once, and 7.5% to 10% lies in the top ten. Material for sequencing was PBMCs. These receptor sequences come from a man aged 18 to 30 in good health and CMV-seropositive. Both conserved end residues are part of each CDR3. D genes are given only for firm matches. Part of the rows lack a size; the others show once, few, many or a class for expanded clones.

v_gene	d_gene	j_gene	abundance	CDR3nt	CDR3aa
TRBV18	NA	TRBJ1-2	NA	TGTGCCAGCTCACCGGACAGTTCCTATGGCTACACCTTC	CASSPDSSYGYTF
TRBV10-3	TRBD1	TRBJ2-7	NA	TGTGCCATTGCCGACAGGGGGACGTCCCTCTGGGGCTCCTACGAGCAGTACTTC	CAIADRGTSLWGSYEQYF
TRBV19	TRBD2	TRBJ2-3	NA	TGTGCCAGTACCGTTCTAGCGGGTCCCGGTTATACGCAGTATTTT	CASTVLAGPGYTQYF
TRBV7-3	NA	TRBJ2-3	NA	TGTGCCAGCAGCTTAAGTAGTTGGTCAGATACGCAGTATTTT	CASSLSSWSDTQYF
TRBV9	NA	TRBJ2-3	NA	TGTGCCAGCAGCGTAGGCGGGACAGATACGCAGTATTTT	CASSVGGTDTQYF
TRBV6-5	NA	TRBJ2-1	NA	TGTGCCAGCAGTTACGCCCTAAGCTCCTACAATGAGCAGTTCTTC	CASSYALSSYNEQFF
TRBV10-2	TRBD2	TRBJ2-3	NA	TGCGCCACTAACCCCCGACTAGCGGGGACAGATACGCAGTATTTT	CATNPRLAGTDTQYF
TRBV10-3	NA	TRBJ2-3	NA	TGTGCCATCAGTGACAGGGCAGATACGCAGTATTTT	CAISDRADTQYF
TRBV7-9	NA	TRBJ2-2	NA	TGTGCCAGCAGCCCACCTAGCGCGAACACCGGGGAGCTGTTTTTT	CASSPPSANTGELFF
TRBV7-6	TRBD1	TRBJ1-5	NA	TGTGCCAGCAGCCTGACAGGGTACCCGAATCAGCCCCAGCATTTT	CASSLTGYPNQPQHF
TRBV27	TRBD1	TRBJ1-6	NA	TGTGCCAGCTCACCTGGGACAGAAAATTCACCCCTCCACTTT	CASSPGTENSPLHF
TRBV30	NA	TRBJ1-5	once	TGTGCCTGGAGTGTAGGCGGTAATCAGCCCCAGCATTTT	CAWSVGGNQPQHF
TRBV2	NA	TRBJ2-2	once	TGTGCCAGCAGTGAAGGGAGGGGAGCCGGGGAGCTGTTTTTT	CASSEGRGAGELFF
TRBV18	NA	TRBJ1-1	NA	TGTGCCAGCTCACGCGCGCCCCCTCTCCCAATGAACACTGAAGCTTTCTTT	CASSRAPPLPMNTEAFF
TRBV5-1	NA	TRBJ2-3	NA	TGCGCCAGCAGTCAAGCGGTCGGGGCAGATACGCAGTATTTT	CASSQAVGADTQYF
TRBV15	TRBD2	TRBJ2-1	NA	TGTGCCACCAGCAGACCCGTAAGCGGGGTAGGCGATGAGCAGTTCTTC	CATSRPVSGVGDEQFF
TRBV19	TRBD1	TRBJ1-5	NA	TGTGCCAGTAGTATAGAGGGACAGAACTCCTTCCAGCCCCAGCATTTT	CASSIEGQNSFQPQHF
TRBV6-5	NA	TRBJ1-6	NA	TGTGCCAGCAGTGAAGTTTACAGCTATTCACCCCTCCACTTT	CASSEVYSYSPLHF
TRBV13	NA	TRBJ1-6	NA	TGTGCCAGCAGCAGGAGGACGCTAAATAATTCCCCCCTCCACTTT	CASSRRTLNNSPLHF
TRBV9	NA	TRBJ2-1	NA	TGTGCCAGCAGCGTAAAGTGGGGGGGCAATGGTGAGCAGTTCTTC	CASSVKWGGNGEQFF
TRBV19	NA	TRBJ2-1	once	TGTGCCAGTAGTCGGAGGGGGGGGTTAGACAATGAGCAGTTCTTC	CASSRRGGLDNEQFF
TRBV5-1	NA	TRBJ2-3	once	TGCGCCAGCAGCTTTTCCGGGAGTACGGGGGTCACAGATACGCAGTATTTT	CASSFSGSTGVTDTQYF
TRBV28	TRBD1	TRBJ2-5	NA	TGTGCCAGCAGACAGGGGGCTCAGGGAGCCCAGTACTTC	CASRQGAQGAQYF
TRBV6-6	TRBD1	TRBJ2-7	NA	TGTGCCAGCAGGACAGGGGTTGGCTACGAGCAGTACTTC	CASRTGVGYEQYF
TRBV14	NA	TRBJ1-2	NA	TGTGCCAGCAGCCCGCGGAGGAGTAACTATGGCTACACCTTC	CASSPRRSNYGYTF
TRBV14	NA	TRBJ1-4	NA	TGTGCCAGCAGCCAGATCGCGGGGGCTAATGAAAAACTGTTTTTT	CASSQIAGANEKLFF
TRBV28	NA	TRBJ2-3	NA	TGTGCCAGCAGTCCCCGATGGTTCGGCGGGCTGGACACAGATACGCAGTATTTT	CASSPRWFGGLDTDTQYF
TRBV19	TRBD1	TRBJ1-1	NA	TGTGCCAGTAGTGGGACAGGGGGCGCGGGGGAGAAAGAAGCTTTCTTT	CASSGTGGAGEKEAFF
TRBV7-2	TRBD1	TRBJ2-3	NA	TGTGCCAGCAGCTTAGCGGGGACAGGGAGGGGTGATACGCAGTATTTT	CASSLAGTGRGDTQYF
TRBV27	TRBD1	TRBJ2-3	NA	TGTGCCAGCAGTTTATCCCGGGACAGGGGGAACACAGATACGCAGTATTTT	CASSLSRDRGNTDTQYF
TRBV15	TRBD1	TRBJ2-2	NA	TGTGCCACCAGCAGAGGGGACAGGGGGCTTTACACCGGGGAGCTGTTTTTT	CATSRGDRGLYTGELFF
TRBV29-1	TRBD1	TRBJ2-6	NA	TGCAGCGTTGGACAGGGGGGGGCTGGGGCCAACGTCCTGACTTTC	CSVGQGGAGANVLTF
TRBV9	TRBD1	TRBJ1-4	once	TGTGCCAGCAGCGTAAGGGCGACAGGGGGCAACGAAAAACTGTTTTTT	CASSVRATGGNEKLFF